This record covers a single T cell receptor beta chain. Profiling relied on immunoSEQ multiplex PCR, and the TCRdb table lists in-frame clones only, not all of them. This sample has under 150,000 clones; roughly four fifths occur once, and the top ten carry about 1.5%. Trimming left V 9 bases short and J 9 bases short, with 16 bases between. The CDR3 loop spans 12 amino acids. Germline loops: CDR1 SNHLY, CDR2 FYNNEI. The sample originates from a study of cytomegalovirus exposure and HLA in healthy donors. Sequenced: PBMCs. The V gene is TRBV2, the J gene TRBJ2-3, with D possibly being TRBD1 (8 bases). This sequence was found in a woman younger than 45 in good health and CMV-seronegative. This chain's CDR3 is CASTGGADTQYF. CDR3 coding DNA: TGTGCCAGTACAGGGGGGGCCGACACGCAGTATTTT.